These T cell receptor beta chains were read from a single sample in a study of shared clonotypes between healthy human individuals. Clones were sequenced by immunoSEQ multiplex PCR, and TCRdb holds only the in-frame ones, with some missing. The sample holds around 2,100,000 clones, roughly 95% seen once. The sequenced sample was naive CD8+ T cells sorted from blood. Receptor source: a young man in good health. Each CDR3 is given with its conserved first and last residue. D genes are given only for firm matches. Expanded clones get a size class; other rows say once, few or many, or leave the size out.

-	TRBD2	TRBV9	15	TRBJ2-1	CASDLSGGWGDEQFF	TGTGCCAGCGACCTAAGCGGGGGCTGGGGGGATGAGCAGTTCTTC
once	-	TRBV5-6	14	TRBJ1-1	CASLQGLMNTEAFF	TGTGCCAGCCTTCAAGGACTCATGAACACTGAAGCTTTCTTT
-	TRBD2	TRBV7-7	17	TRBJ2-5	CASSLTLGLAGSETQYF	TGTGCTAGCAGCTTAACCCTGGGACTAGCGGGATCCGAGACCCAGTACTTC
once	-	TRBV10-3	13	TRBJ1-2	CATKPPSFYGYTF	TGTGCCACCAAACCCCCCTCTTTCTATGGCTACACCTTC
-	TRBD1	TRBV25-1	14	TRBJ1-1	CASRGQGIYTEAFF	TGTGCCAGCAGAGGACAGGGGATCTACACTGAAGCTTTCTTT
-	-	TRBV10-1	13	TRBJ2-5	CASSEWGDETQYF	TGCGCCAGCAGTGAGTGGGGTGATGAGACCCAGTACTTC
-	-	TRBV19	12	TRBJ2-7	CASSTKAYEQYF	TGTGCCAGTAGTACGAAGGCGTACGAGCAGTACTTC
-	-	TRBV5-4	13	TRBJ1-1	CASSLDKNTEAFF	TGTGCCAGCAGCCTAGACAAAAACACTGAAGCTTTCTTT
-	-	TRBV28	13	TRBJ1-1	CASSFVGNTEAFF	TGTGCCAGCAGTTTTGTGGGTAACACTGAAGCTTTCTTT
-	TRBD2	TRBV5-4	15	TRBJ2-3	CASSLGAGAGDTQYF	TGTGCCAGCAGCTTGGGAGCGGGGGCGGGAGATACGCAGTATTTT
few	-	TRBV9	14	TRBJ1-5	CASSLSGSGQPQHF	TGTGCCAGCAGCTTGTCAGGGTCGGGTCAGCCCCAGCATTTT
-	-	TRBV21-1	15	TRBJ1-6	CASTGVCRYNSPLHF	TGTGCCAGCACAGGAGTGTGCAGGTATAATTCACCCCTCCACTTT
-	TRBD1	TRBV5-1	17	TRBJ2-2	CASSPDVGTGITGELFF	TGCGCCAGCAGCCCGGACGTCGGGACAGGGATAACCGGGGAGCTGTTTTTT
-	TRBD1	TRBV6-1	20	TRBJ1-5	CASSEGRRTGRVSSNQPQHF	TGTGCCAGCAGTGAAGGAAGACGGACAGGGAGGGTGAGTAGCAATCAGCCCCAGCATTTT
-	TRBD1	TRBV5-1	15	TRBJ2-7	CASSLGQGIAYEQYF	TGCGCCAGCAGCCTCGGACAGGGGATAGCCTACGAGCAGTACTTC
-	TRBD2	TRBV4-2	17	TRBJ2-5	CASSQDLTSGYQETQYF	TGTGCCAGCAGCCAAGATTTAACTAGCGGGTATCAAGAGACCCAGTACTTC
-	TRBD1	TRBV4-1	16	TRBJ2-7	CASSHLAGTGSYEQYF	TGCGCCAGCAGCCACCTCGCCGGGACAGGGTCCTACGAGCAGTACTTC
-	-	TRBV11-2	15	TRBJ2-3	CASSLVFGSPDTQYF	TGTGCCAGCAGCTTAGTCTTCGGGAGTCCAGATACGCAGTATTTT